This T cell receptor (beta chain) emerged from a study of T cells in Graves' hyperthyroidism and ophthalmopathy. This clonotype was recorded many times. Each patient was aged 18 to 65 and had newly diagnosed hyperthyroidism of under 2 months' duration. What was amplified from RNA transcripts were TCR beta CDR3 regions. Carried out on the TCR CDR3, a first-round RT-PCR used the HTBI primer set. TCRdb ran MiXCR on the multiplex PCR reads and lists one entry per CDR3 protein. Here the sample spans about 350,000 distinct CDR3 sequences, more than 11% being singletons. The CDR3 consists of 17 residues. Germline CDR1 and CDR2: SGHTA and FQGTGA. V lost 5 bases to trimming and J lost 0 bases; unmatched junction nucleotides: 3.

The sequenced sample consisted of blood. The chain recombines TRBV7-3 with TRBJ2-3, with TRBD2 matching over 15 bases. The sequence was collected from a woman aged 25 to 39 with Graves' hyperthyroidism. CDR3 loop: CASSRTSGRDSTDTQYF. In DNA form, the CDR3 reads TGTGCCAGCAGCCGGACTAGCGGGAGGGATAGCACAGATACGCAGTATTTT. The whole variable domain, remainder taken from reference TRBV7-3 and TRBJ2-3, is GAGVSQTPSNKVTEKGKYVELRCDPISGHTALYWYRQSLGQGPEFLIYFQGTGAADDSGLPNDRFFAVRPEGSVSTLKIQRTERGDSAVYLCASSRTSGRDSTDTQYFGPGTRLTVL.